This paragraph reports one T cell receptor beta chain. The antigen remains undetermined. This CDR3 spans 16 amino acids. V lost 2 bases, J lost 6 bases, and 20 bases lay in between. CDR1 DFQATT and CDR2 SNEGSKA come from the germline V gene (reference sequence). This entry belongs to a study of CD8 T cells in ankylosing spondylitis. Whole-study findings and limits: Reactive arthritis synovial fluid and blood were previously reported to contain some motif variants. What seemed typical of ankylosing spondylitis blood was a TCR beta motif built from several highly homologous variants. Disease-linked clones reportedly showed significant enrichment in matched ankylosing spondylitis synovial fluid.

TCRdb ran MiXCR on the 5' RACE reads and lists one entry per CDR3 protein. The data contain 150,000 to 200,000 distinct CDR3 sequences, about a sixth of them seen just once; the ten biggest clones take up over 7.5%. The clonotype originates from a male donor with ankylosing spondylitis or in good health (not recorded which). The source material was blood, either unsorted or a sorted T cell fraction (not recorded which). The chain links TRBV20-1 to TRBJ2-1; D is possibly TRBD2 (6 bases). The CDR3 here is CSARPLAGPNPNEQFF. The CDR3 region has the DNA TGCAGTGCTAGACCTTTGGCGGGGCCCAACCCCAATGAGCAGTTCTTC.